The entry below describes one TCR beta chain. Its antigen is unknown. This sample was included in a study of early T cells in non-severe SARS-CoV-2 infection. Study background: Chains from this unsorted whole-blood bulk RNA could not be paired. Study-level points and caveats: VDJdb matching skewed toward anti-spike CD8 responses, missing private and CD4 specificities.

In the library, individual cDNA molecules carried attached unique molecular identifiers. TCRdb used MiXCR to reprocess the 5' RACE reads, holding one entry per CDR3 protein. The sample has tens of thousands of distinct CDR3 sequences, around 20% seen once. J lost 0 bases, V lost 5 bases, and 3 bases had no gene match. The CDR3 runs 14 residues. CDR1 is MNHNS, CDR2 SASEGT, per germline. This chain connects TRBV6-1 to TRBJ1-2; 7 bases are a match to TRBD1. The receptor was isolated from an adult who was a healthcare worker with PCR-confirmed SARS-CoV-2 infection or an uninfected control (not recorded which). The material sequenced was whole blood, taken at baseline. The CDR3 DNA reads TGTGCCAGCAGTCGGGACAGAACTAACTATGGCTACACCTTC. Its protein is CASSRDRTNYGYTF.